The source of this TCR beta chain is a study of shared clonotypes between healthy human individuals. General observations from the study: Four donors had around 5% of their naive CD4 clonotypes in common.

The CDR3 runs to 15 residues. The germline V gene has CDR1 MGHRA and CDR2 YSYEKL. V dropped 4 bases and J dropped 7 bases, with 20 bases sitting between them. This table comes from immunoSEQ multiplex PCR, and its TCRdb copy is limited to in-frame clones, with some not included. The sample lists around 600,000 clones, 85% to 95% occurring once. On this clone itself: Its cognate antigen is unknown.

It was CD45RO-negative cells, positively selected for CCR7, that made up naive CD8 cells, with terminally differentiated effector memory CD45RA+ cells excluded. The J gene is TRBJ2-7, the V gene TRBV4-1; perhaps TRBD2 as D (6 bases). The specimen was naive CD8+ T cells sorted from blood. The TCR comes from a young woman in good health. CDR3 nucleotides: TGCGCCAGCAGCCCTCCCGGGACGCCCCGGGGGGAGCAGTACTTC. Its protein is CASSPPGTPRGEQYF.